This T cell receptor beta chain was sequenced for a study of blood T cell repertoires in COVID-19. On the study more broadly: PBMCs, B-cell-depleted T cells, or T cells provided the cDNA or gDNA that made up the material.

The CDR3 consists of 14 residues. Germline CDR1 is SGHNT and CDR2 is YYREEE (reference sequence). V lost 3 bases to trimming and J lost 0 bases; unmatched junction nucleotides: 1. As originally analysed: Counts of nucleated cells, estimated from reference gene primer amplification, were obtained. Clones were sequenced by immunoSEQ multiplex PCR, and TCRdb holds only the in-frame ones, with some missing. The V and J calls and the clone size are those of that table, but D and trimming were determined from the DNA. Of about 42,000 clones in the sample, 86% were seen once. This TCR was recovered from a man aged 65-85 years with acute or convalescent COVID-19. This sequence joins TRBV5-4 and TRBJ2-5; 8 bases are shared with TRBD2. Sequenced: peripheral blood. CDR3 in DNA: TGTGCCAGCAGCTCACTAGCGGACCAAGAGACCCAGTACTTC. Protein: CASSSLADQETQYF.